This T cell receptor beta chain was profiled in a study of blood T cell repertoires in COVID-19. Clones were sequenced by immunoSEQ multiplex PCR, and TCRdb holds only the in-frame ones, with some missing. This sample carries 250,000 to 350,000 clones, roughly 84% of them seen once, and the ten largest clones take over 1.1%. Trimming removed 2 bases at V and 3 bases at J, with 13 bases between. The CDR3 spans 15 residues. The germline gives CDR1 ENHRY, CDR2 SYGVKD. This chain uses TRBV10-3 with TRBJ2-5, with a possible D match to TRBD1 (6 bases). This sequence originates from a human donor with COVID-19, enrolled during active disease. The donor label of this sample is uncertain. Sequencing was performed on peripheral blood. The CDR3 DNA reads TGTGCCATCAGTGAGGGGGGCAGTACCAAAGAGACCCAGTACTTC. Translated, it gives CAISEGGSTKETQYF.